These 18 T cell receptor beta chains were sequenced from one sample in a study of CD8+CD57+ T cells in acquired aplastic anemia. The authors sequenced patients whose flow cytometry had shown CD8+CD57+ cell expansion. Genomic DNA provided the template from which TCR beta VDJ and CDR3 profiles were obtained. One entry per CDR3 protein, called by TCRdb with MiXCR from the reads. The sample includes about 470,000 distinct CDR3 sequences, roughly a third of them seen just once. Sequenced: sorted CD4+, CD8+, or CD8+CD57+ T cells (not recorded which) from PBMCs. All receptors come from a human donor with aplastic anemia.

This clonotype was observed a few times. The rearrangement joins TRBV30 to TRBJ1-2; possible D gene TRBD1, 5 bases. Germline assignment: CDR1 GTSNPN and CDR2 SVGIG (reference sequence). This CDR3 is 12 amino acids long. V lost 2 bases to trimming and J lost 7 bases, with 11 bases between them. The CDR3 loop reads CAWSRIGTGYTF. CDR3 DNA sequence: TGTGCCTGGAGTAGAATAGGGACTGGCTACACCTTC.

CDR3 sequence: CASSYSLGSYEQYF. CDR3 DNA sequence: TGTGCCAGCAGTTACTCCCTAGGTTCCTACGAGCAGTACTTC. The chain is built from TRBV6-2 or TRBV6-3 and TRBJ2-5; unclear D gene. The DNA end lines up better with TRBJ2-7; the J call may be wrong. This CDR3 comprises 14 residues. Germline assignment: CDR1 MNHEY and CDR2 SVGEGT.

The CDR3 region is CSDRAGNTYEQYF. The CDR3 DNA reads TGCAGCGACAGGGCAGGCAACACCTACGAGCAGTACTTC. The chain employs TRBV29-1 and TRBJ2-7; D is possibly TRBD1 (6 bases). The CDR3 is 13 amino acids. Trimming cost V 7 bases and J 2 bases, with 15 bases left between them. CDR1 is SQVTM, CDR2 ANQGSEA, per germline.

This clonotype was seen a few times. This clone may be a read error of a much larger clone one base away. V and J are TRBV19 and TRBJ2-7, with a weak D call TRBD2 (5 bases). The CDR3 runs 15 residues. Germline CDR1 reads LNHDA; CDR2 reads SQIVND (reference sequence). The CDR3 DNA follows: TGTGCCGGTAGCCCCCTAAACACGGGAACCTACGAGCAGTACTTC. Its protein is CAGSPLNTGTYEQYF.

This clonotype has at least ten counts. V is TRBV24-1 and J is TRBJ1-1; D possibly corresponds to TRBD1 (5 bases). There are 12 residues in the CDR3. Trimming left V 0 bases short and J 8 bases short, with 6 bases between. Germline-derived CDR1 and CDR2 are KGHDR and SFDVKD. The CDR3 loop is CATSDLGGEAFF. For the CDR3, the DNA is TGTGCCACCAGTGATTTGGGGGGAGAAGCTTTCTTT.

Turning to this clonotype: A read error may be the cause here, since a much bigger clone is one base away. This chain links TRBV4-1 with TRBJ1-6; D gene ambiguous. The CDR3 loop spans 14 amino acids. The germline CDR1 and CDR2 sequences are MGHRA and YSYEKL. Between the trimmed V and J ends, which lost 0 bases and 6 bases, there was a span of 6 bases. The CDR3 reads CASSQEAPNSPLHF. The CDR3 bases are TGCGCCAGCAGCCAAGAGGCGCCTAATTCACCCCTCCACTTT.

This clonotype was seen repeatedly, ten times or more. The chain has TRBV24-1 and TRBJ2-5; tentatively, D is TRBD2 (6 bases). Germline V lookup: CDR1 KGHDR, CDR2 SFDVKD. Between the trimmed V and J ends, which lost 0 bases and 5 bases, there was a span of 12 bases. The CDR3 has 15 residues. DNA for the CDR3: TGTGCCACCAGTGATTTGGGAAGGGCGGGGGAGACCCAGTACTTC. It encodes CATSDLGRAGETQYF.

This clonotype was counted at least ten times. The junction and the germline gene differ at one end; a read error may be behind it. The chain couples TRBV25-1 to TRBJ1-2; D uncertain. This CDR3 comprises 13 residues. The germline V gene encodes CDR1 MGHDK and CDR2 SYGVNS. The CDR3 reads CASSTDFRYDYTF. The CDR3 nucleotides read TGTGCCAGCAGTACGGACTTTAGATATGACTACACCTTC.

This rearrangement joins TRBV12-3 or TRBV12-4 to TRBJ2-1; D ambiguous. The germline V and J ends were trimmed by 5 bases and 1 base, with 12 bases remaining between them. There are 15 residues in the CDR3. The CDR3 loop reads CASSPQYWSYNEQFF. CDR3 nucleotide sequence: TGTGCCAGCAGTCCACAGTATTGGTCCTACAATGAGCAGTTCTTC.

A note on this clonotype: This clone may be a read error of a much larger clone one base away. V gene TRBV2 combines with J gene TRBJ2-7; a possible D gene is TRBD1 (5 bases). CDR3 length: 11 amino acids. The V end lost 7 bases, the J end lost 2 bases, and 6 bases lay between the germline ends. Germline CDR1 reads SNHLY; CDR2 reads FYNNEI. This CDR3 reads CASIGAYEQYF. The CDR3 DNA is TGTGCCAGCATAGGGGCCTACGAGCAGTACTTC. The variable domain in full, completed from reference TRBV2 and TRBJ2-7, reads EPEVTQTPSHQVTQMGQEVILRCVPISNHLYFYWYRQILGQKVEFLVSFYNNEISEKSEIFDDQFSVERPDGSNFTLKIRSTKLEDSAMYFCASIGAYEQYFGPGTRLTVT.

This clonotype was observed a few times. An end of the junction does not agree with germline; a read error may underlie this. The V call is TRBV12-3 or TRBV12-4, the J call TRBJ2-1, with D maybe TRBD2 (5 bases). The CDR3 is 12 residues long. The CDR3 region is CASRTGYNEQFF. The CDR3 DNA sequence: TGTGCCAGCCGAACGGGATACAATGAACAGTTCTTC.

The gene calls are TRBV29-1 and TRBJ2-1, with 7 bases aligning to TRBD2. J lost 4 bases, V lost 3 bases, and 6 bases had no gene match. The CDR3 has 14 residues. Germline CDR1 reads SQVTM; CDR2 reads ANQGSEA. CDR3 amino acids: CSVEGGGKYNEQFF. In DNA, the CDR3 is TGCAGCGTTGAGGGCGGGGGAAAGTACAATGAGCAGTTCTTC.

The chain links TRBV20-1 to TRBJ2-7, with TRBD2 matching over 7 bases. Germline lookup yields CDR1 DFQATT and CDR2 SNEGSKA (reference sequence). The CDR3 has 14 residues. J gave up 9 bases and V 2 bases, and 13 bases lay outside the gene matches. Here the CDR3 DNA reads TGCAGTGCTAGAACGCGGGAGACGGGTGACCCGCAGTACTTC. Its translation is CSARTRETGDPQYF.

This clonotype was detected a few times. DNA for the CDR3: TGTGCCAGCAGTTTCCGCCCGAGGGACGGATATAGCAATCAGCCCCAGCATTTT. Amino acid sequence: CASSFRPRDGYSNQPQHF. V gene TRBV6-2 or TRBV6-3 combines with J gene TRBJ1-5, with TRBD1 as a possible D gene (5 bases). CDR1 and CDR2 (germline): MNHEY, SVGEGT. This CDR3 region has 18 residues. Trimming shortened V by 4 bases and J by 0 bases, and 19 bases separated the two germline ends.

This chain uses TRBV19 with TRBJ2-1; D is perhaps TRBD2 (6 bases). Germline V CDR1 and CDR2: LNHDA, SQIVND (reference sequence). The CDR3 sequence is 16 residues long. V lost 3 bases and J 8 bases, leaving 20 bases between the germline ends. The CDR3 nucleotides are TGTGCCAGTAGTATTCTGGCCGGGAGCAGAATAGATGAGCAGTTCTTC. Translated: CASSILAGSRIDEQFF.

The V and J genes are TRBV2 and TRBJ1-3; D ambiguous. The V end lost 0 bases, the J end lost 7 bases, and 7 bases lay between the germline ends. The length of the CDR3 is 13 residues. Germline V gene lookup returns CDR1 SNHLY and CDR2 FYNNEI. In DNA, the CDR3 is TGTGCCAGCAGTGAAGCGCAAGGGAACACCATATATTTT. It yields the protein CASSEAQGNTIYF.

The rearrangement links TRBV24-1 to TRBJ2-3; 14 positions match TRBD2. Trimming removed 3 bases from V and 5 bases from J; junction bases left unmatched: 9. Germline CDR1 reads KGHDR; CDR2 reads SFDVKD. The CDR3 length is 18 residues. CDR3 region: CATSDPGTSGSSGDTQYF. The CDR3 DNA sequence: TGTGCCACCAGTGATCCCGGGACTAGCGGGAGCTCTGGAGATACGCAGTATTTT.

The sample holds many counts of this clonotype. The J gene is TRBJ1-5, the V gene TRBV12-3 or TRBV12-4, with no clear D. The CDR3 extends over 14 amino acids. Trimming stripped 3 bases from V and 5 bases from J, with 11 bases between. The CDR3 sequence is CASSLMSDDQPQHF. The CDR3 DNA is TGTGCCAGCAGTTTGATGTCAGATGATCAGCCCCAGCATTTT.